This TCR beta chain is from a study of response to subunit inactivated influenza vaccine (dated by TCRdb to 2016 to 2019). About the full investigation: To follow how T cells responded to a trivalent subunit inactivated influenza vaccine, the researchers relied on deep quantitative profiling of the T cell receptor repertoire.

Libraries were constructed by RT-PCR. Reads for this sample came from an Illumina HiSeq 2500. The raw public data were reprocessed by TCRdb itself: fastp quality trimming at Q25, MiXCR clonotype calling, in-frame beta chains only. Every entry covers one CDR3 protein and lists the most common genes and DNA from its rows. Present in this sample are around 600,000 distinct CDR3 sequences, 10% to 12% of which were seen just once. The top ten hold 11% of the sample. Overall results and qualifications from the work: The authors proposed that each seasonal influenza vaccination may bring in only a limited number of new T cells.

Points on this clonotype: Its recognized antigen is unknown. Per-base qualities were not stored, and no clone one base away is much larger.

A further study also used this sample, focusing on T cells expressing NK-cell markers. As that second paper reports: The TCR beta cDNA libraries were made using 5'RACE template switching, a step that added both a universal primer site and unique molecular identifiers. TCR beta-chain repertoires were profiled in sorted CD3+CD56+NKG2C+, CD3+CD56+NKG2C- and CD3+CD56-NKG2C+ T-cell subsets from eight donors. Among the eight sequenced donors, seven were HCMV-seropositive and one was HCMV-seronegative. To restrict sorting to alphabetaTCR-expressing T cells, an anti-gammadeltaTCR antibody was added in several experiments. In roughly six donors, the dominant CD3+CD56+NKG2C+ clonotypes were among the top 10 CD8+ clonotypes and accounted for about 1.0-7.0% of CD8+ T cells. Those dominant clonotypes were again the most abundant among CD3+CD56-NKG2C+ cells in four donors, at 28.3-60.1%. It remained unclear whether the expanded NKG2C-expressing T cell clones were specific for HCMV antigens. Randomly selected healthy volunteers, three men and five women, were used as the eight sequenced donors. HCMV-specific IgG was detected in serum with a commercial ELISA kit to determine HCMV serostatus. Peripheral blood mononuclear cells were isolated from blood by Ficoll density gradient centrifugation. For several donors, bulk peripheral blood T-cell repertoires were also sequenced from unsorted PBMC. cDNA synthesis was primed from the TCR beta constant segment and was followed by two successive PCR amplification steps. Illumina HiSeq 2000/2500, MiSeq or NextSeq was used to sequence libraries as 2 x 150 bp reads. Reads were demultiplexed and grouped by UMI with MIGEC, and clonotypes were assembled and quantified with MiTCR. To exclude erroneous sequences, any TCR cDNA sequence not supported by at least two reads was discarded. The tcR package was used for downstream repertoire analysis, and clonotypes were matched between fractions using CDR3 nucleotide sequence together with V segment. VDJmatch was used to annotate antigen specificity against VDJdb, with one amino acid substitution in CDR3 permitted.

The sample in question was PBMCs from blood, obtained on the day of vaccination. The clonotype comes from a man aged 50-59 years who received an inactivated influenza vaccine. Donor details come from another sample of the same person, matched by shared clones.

CDR3 protein: CASSLAGGRRSYEQYF. The nucleotides read TGTGCCAGCAGCTTAGCGGGGGGACGGCGCTCCTACGAGCAGTACTTC. The V and J segments used are TRBV7-9 and TRBJ2-7; TRBD2 could be the D gene, as 6 bases match. The germline V gene (reference sequence) gives CDR1 as SEHNR and CDR2 as FQNEAQ. The CDR3 runs 16 residues from the cysteine to the phenylalanine. The only DNA kept is the CDR3, 48 bases in frame from the first base. A distance of 12 bases separates the germline ends of V and J, which lose 0 bases and 0 bases respectively.